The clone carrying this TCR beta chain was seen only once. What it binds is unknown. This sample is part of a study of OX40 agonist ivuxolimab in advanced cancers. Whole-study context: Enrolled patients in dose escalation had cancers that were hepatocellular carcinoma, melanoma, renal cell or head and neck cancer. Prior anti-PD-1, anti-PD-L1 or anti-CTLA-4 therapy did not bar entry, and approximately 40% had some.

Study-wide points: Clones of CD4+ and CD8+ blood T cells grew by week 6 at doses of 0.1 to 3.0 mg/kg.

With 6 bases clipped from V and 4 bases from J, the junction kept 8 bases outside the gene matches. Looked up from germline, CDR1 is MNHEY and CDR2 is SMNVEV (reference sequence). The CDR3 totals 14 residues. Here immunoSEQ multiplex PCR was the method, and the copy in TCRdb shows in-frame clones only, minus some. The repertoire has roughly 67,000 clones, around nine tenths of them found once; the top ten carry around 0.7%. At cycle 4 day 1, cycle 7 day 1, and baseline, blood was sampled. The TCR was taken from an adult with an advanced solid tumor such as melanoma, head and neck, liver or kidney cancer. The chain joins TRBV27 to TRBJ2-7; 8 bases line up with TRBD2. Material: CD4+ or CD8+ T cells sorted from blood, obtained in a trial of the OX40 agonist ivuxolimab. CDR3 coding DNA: TGTGCCAGCAGGGGCAGCGGGAGTTTGTACGAGCAGTACTTC. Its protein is CASRGSGSLYEQYF.